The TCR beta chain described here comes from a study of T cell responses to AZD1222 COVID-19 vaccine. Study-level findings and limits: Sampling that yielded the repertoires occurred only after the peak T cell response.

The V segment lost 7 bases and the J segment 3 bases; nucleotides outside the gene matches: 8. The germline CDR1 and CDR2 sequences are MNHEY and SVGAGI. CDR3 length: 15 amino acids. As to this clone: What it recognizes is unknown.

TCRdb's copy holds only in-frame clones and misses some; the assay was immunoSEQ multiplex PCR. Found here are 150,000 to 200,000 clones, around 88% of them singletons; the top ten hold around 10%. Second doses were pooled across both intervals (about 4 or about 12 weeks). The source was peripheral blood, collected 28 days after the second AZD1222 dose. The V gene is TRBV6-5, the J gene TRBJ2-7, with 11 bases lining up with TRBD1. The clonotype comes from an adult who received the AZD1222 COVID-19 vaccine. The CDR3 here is CASNPGTGGIYEQYF. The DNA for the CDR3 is TGTGCCAGCAACCCCGGGACAGGGGGAATCTACGAGCAGTACTTC.